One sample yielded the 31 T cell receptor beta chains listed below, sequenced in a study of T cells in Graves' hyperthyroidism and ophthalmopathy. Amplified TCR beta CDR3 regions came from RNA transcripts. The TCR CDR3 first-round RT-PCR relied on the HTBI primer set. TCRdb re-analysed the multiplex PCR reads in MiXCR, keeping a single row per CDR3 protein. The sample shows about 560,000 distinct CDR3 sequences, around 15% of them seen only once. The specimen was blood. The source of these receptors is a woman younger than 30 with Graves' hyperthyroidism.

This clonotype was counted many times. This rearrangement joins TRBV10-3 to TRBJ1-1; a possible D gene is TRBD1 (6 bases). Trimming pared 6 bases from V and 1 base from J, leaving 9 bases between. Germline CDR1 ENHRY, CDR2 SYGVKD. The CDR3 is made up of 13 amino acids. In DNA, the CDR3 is TGTGCCATCAGCGGACAGCAGAACACTGAAGCTTTCTTT. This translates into CAISGQQNTEAFF.

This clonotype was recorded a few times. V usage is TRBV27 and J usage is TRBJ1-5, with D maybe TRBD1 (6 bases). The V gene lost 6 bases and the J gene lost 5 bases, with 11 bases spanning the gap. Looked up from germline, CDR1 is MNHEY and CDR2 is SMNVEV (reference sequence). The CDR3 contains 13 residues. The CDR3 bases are TGTGCCAGCAGCCGTTGGACAGATCAGCCCCAGCATTTT. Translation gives CASSRWTDQPQHF.

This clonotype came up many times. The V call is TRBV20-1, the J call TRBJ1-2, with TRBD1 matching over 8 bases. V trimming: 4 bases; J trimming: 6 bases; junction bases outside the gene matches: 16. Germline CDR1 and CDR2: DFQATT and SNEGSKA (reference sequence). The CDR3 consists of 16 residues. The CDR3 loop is CSANPTDRGVSDGYTF. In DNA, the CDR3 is TGCAGTGCTAATCCTACCGACAGGGGCGTCTCTGATGGCTACACCTTC.

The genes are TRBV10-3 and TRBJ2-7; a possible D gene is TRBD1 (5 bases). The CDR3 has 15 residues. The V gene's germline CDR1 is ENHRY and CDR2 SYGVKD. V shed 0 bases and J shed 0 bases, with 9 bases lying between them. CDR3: CAISESQGSSYEQYF. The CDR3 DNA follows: TGTGCCATCAGTGAGTCTCAGGGAAGCTCCTACGAGCAGTACTTC.

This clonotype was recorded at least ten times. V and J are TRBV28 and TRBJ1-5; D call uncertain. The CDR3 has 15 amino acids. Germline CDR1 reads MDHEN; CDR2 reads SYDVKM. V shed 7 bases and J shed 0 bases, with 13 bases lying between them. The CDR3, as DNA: TGTGCCAGCACCGACCCCTCCACTAGCAATCAGCCCCAGCATTTT. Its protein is CASTDPSTSNQPQHF. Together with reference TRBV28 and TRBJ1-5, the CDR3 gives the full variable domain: DVKVTQSSRYLVKRTGEKVFLECVQDMDHENMFWYRQDPGLGLRLIYFSYDVKMKEKGDIPEGYSVSREKKERFSLILESASTNQTSMYLCASTDPSTSNQPQHFGDGTRLSIL.

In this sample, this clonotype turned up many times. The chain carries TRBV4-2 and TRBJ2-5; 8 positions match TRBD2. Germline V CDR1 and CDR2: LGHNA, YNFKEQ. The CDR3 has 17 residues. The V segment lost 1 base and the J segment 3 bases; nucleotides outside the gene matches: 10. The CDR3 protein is CASSQAGTGTREETQYF. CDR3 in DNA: TGTGCCAGCAGCCAAGCTGGTACCGGGACTAGAGAAGAGACCCAGTACTTC.

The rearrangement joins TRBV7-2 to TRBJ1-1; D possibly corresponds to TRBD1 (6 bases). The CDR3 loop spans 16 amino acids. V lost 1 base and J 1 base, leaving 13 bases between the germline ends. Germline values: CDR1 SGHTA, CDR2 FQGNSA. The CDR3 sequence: CASSLVGGPWNTEAFF. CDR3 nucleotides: TGTGCCAGCAGCTTAGTCGGGGGGCCCTGGAACACTGAAGCTTTCTTT.

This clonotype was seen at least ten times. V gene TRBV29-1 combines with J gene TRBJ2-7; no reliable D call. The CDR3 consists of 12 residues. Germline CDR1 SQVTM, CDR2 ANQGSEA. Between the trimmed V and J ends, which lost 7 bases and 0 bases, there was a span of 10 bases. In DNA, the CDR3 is TGCAGCGCGCTCAGAAGCTCCTACGAGCAGTACTTC. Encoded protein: CSALRSSYEQYF.

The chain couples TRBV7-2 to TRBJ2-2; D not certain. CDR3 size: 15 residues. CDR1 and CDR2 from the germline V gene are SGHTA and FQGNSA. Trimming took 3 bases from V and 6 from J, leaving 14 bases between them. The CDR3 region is CASSFPSGSAGELFF. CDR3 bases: TGTGCCAGCAGCTTCCCTTCCGGGTCCGCCGGGGAGCTGTTTTTT. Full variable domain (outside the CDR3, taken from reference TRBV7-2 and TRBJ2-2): GAGVSQSPSNKVTEKGKDVELRCDPISGHTALYWYRQSLGQGLEFLIYFQGNSAPDKSGLPSDRFSAERTGGSVSTLTIQRTQQEDSAVYLCASSFPSGSAGELFFGEGSRLTVL.

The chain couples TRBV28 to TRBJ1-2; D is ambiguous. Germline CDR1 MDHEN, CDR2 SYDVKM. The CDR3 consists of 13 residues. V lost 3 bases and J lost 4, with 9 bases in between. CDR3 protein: CASSLTSGYGYTF. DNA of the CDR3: TGTGCCAGCAGTTTGACCAGTGGCTATGGCTACACCTTC.

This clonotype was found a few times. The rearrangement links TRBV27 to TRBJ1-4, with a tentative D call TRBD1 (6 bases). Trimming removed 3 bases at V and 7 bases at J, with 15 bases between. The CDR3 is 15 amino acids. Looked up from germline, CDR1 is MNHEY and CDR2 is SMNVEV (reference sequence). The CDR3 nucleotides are TGTGCCAGCAGTTTGCTTGGACAGTCGACTGAAAAACTGTTTTTT. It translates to CASSLLGQSTEKLFF.

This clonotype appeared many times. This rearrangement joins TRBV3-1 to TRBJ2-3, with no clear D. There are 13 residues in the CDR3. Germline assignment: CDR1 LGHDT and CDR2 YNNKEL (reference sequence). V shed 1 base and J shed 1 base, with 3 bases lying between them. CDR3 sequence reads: CASSQGRTDTQYF. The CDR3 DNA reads TGTGCCAGCAGCCAAGGCCGCACAGATACGCAGTATTTT.

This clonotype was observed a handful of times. The CDR3 sequence is CAWKTGKDSGANVLTF. The CDR3, as DNA: TGTGCCTGGAAGACAGGGAAAGACTCTGGGGCCAACGTCCTGACTTTC. The rearrangement links TRBV30 to TRBJ2-6; 7 nucleotides line up with TRBD1. Germline V lookup: CDR1 GTSNPN, CDR2 SVGIG (reference sequence). This CDR3 comprises 16 residues. With V trimmed by 4 bases and J by 0 bases, 6 bases remained unmatched. The full variable domain, in which reference TRBV30 and TRBJ2-6 provide the parts outside the CDR3, is SQTIHQWPATLVQPVGSPLSLECTVEGTSNPNLYWYRQAAGRGLQLLFYSVGIGQISSEVPQNLSASRPQDRQFILSSKKLLLSDSGFYLCAWKTGKDSGANVLTFGAGSRLTVL.

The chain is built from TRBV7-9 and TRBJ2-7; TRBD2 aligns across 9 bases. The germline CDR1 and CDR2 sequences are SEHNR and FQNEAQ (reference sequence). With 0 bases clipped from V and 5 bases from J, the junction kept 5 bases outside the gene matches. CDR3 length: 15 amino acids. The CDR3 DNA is TGTGCCAGCAGCTTAGCTGGTGCTAGCGGGAACGAGCAGTACTTC. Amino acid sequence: CASSLAGASGNEQYF.

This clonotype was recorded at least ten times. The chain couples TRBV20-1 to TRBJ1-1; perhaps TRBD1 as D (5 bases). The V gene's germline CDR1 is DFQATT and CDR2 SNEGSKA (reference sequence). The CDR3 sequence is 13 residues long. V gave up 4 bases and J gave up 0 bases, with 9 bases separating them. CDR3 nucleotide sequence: TGCAGTGCTATCGGGGCAATGAACACTGAAGCTTTCTTT. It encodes CSAIGAMNTEAFF.

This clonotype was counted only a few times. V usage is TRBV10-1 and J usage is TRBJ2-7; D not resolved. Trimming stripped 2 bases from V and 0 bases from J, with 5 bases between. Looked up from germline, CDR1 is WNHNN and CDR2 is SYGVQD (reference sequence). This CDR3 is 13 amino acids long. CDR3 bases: TGCGCCAGCAGTGAGGTTCGCTCCTACGAGCAGTACTTC. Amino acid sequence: CASSEVRSYEQYF.

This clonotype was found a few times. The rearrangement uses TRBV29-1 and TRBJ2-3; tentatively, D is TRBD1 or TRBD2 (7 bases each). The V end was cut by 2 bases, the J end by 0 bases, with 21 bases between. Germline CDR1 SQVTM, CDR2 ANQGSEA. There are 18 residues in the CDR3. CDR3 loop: CSVEPPGGGLYSTDTQYF. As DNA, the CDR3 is TGCAGCGTTGAACCTCCAGGGGGGGGCCTTTATAGCACAGATACGCAGTATTTT.

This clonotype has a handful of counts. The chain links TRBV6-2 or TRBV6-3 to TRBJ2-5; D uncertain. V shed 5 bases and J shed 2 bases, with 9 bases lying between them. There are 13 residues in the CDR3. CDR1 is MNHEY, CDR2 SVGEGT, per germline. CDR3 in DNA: TGTGCCAGCAGTGTAATAGCTCAAGAGACCCAGTACTTC. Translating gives CASSVIAQETQYF.

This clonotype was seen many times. The CDR3 is CASSLEAVGYTF. The CDR3 DNA reads as TGTGCCAGCAGCCTTGAGGCTGTTGGCTACACCTTC. The rearrangement joins TRBV7-2 to TRBJ1-2; the D is unclear. CDR1 and CDR2 (germline): SGHTA, FQGNSA. V lost 5 bases to trimming and J lost 7 bases, with 11 bases between them. The CDR3 has 12 residues.

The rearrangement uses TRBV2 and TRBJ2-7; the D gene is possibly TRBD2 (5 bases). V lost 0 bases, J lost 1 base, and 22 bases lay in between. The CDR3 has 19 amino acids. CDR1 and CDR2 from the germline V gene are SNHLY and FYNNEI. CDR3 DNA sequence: TGTGCCAGCAGTGAAGCGTTGGGCTCTTTAGCGAAAGGGTCCTACGAGCAGTACTTC. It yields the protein CASSEALGSLAKGSYEQYF.

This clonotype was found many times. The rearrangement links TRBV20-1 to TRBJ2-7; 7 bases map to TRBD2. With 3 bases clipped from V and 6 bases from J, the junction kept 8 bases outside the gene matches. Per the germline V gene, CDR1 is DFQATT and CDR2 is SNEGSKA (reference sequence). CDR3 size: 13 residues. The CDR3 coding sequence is TGCAGTGCTAGTCGGGTCGGGAGGTCCGAGCAGTACTTC. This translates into CSASRVGRSEQYF.

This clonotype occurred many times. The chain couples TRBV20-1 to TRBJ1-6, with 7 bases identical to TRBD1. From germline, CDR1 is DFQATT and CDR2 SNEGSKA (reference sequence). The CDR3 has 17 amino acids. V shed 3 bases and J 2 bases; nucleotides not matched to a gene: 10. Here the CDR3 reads CSASVTGVHAYNSPLHF. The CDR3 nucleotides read TGCAGTGCTAGCGTTACAGGGGTTCACGCCTATAATTCACCCCTCCACTTT.

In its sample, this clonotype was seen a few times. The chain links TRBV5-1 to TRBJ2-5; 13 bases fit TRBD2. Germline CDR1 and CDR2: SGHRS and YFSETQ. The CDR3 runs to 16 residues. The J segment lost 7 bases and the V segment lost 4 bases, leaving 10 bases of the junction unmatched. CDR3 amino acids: CASSLEPRLAGGTQYF. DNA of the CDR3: TGCGCCAGCAGCCTGGAACCCAGACTAGCGGGGGGGACCCAGTACTTC.

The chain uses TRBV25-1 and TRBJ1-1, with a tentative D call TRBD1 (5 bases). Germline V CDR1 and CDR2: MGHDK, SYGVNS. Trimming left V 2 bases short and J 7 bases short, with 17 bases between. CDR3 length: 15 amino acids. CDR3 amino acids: CASSEISGFQGEAFF. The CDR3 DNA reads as TGTGCCAGCAGTGAAATCTCAGGATTCCAGGGTGAAGCTTTCTTT.

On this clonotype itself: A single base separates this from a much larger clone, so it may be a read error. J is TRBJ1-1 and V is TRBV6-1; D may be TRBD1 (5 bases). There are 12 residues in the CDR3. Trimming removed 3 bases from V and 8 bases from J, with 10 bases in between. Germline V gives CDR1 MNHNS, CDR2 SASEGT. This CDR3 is CASSDRATEAFF. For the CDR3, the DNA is TGTGCCAGCAGTGACAGGGCGACGGAAGCTTTCTTT.

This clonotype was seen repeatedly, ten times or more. The CDR3 loop reads CASSLARVWAGSEQYF. Written as DNA, the CDR3 is TGTGCCAGCAGTTTAGCGAGGGTTTGGGCAGGGTCCGAGCAGTACTTC. This sequence joins TRBV12-3 or TRBV12-4 and TRBJ2-7; either TRBD1 or TRBD2 may supply D (5 bases each). Trimming shortened V by 0 bases and J by 6 bases, and 18 bases separated the two germline ends. The CDR3 loop spans 16 amino acids.

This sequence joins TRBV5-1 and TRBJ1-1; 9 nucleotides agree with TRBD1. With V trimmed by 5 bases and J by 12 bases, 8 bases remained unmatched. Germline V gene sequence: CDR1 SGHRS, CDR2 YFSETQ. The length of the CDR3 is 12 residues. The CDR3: CASSPGQGGSFF. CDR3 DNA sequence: TGCGCCAGCAGTCCGGGACAGGGTGGTTCTTTCTTT.

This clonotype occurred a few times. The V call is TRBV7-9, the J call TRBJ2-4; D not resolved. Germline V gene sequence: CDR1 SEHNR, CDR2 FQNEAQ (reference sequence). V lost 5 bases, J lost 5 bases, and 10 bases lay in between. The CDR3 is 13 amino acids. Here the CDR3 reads CASSTGPQNIQYF. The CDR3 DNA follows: TGTGCCAGCAGCACCGGGCCTCAAAACATTCAGTACTTC. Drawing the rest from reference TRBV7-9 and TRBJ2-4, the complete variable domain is DTGVSQNPRHKITKRGQNVTFRCDPISEHNRLYWYRQTLGQGPEFLTYFQNEAQLEKSRLLSDRFSAERPKGSFSTLEIQRTEQGDSAMYLCASSTGPQNIQYFGAGTRLSVL.

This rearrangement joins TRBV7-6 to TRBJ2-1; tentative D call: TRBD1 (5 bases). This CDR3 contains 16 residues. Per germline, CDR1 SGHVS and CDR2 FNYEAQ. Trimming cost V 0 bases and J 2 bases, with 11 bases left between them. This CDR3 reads CASSLALRGPYNEQFF. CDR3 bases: TGTGCCAGCAGCTTAGCGCTAAGGGGCCCCTACAATGAGCAGTTCTTC. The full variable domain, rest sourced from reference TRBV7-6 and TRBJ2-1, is GAGVSQSPRYKVTKRGQDVALRCDPISGHVSLYWYRQALGQGPEFLTYFNYEAQQDKSGLPNDRFSAERPEGSISTLTIQRTEQRDSAMYRCASSLALRGPYNEQFFGPGTRLTVL.

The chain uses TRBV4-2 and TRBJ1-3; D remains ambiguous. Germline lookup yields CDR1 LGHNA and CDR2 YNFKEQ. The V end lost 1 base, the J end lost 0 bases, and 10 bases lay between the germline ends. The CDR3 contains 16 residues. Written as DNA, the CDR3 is TGTGCCAGCAGCCAAGGGCCCTTTCTCTCTGGAAACACCATATATTTT. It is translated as CASSQGPFLSGNTIYF.

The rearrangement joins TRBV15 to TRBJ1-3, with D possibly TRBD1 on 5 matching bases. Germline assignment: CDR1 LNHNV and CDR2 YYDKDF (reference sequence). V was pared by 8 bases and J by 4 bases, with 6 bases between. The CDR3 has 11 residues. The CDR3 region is CATRDGNTIYF. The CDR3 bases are TGTGCCACCCGGGACGGAAACACCATATATTTT.